This is a list of T cell receptor beta chains from one sample in a study of technical replicates of blood from a few donors. Sequencing used immunoSEQ multiplex PCR; TCRdb keeps in-frame clones, though not all of them. The data show about 79,000 clones, 80% to 95% seen once. Input material: T cells isolated from PBMCs. The source of these receptors is a human donor in good health. Some clones in this sample may be carry-over from other donors' samples. CDR3s include the opening cysteine and the closing phenylalanine or tryptophan. D genes are given only for firm matches. Clone size, where shown, is once, few, many, or a class for clones that have expanded.

j_call v_call clone_size d_call cdr3_length cdr3_aa cdr3_nt
TRBJ2-7 TRBV2 - - 16 CASRIRSGTLSYEQYF TGTGCCAGCAGGATTCGTTCCGGGACTCTCTCCTACGAGCAGTACTTC
TRBJ2-7 TRBV6-5 once TRBD2 14 CASSLRLAGDEQYF TGTGCCAGCAGTTTAAGACTAGCGGGAGACGAGCAGTACTTC
TRBJ2-1 TRBV7-2 - TRBD2 15 CASSLVAGGIDEQFF TGTGCCAGCAGCTTAGTAGCGGGAGGGATCGATGAGCAGTTCTTC
TRBJ1-2 TRBV9 - TRBD1 15 CASGPGQGIMYGYTF TGTGCCAGCGGACCGGGACAGGGGATCATGTACGGCTACACCTTC
TRBJ2-1 TRBV2 medium-sized TRBD2 15 CASSEGGRPGNEQFF TGTGCCAGCAGTGAAGGCGGGAGGCCGGGGAATGAGCAGTTCTTC
TRBJ2-7 TRBV19 - - 14 CASSPALVFYEQYF TGTGCCAGTAGCCCAGCTCTAGTATTCTACGAGCAGTACTTC
TRBJ2-3 TRBV7-7 - - 14 CASSLKLSTDTQYF TGTGCTAGCAGCTTGAAGCTCAGCACAGATACGCAGTATTTT
TRBJ1-1 TRBV2 - - 15 CASSEAHRAPTEAFF TGTGCCAGCAGTGAAGCGCACAGGGCCCCCACTGAAGCTTTCTTT
TRBJ1-4 TRBV28 - TRBD1 14 CASSSGQGREKLFF TGTGCCAGCAGCTCGGGACAGGGTCGAGAAAAACTGTTTTTT
TRBJ2-1 TRBV7-3 - TRBD1 16 CASSATGTGTYNEQFF TGTGCCAGCAGCGCAACCGGGACAGGGACCTACAATGAGCAGTTCTTC
TRBJ2-7 TRBV5-8 - - 16 CASSLSVLGSSYEQYF TGTGCCAGCAGCTTGTCTGTGCTCGGTAGCTCCTACGAGCAGTACTTC
TRBJ2-7 TRBV7-6 - TRBD1 15 CASSQSTGGGYEQYF TGTGCCAGCAGCCAATCGACAGGGGGCGGCTACGAGCAGTACTTC
TRBJ2-7 TRBV29-1 - - 11 CSGNQGGEQYF TGCAGCGGTAACCAGGGGGGCGAGCAGTACTTC
TRBJ2-1 TRBV6-5 once TRBD2 15 CASSSAGGSYNEQFF TGTGCCAGCAGCTCGGCGGGAGGGTCCTACAATGAGCAGTTCTTC
TRBJ2-7 TRBV7-6 - TRBD1 16 CASSLFGTGSEYEQYF TGTGCCAGCAGCCTCTTTGGGACAGGGAGTGAATACGAGCAGTACTTC
TRBJ2-1 TRBV4-3 - TRBD1 15 CASSQVGTGPSEQFF TGCGCCAGCAGCCAAGTTGGGACAGGGCCTTCTGAGCAGTTCTTC
TRBJ1-5 TRBV30 - - 12 CAWSDESQPQHF TGTGCCTGGAGTGACGAGAGCCAGCCCCAGCATTTT
TRBJ2-7 TRBV7-9 - - 16 CASSLALGRGMDEQYF TGTGCCAGCAGCTTAGCTTTGGGCAGGGGAATGGACGAGCAGTACTTC
TRBJ2-3 TRBV5-1 once TRBD2 15 CASRLASFSTDTQYF TGCGCCAGCAGACTAGCGAGCTTTAGCACAGATACGCAGTATTTT
TRBJ2-7 TRBV5-4 - - 13 CASSSEKGDEQYF TGTGCCAGCAGCTCAGAGAAAGGGGACGAGCAGTACTTC
TRBJ1-6 TRBV5-1 - TRBD1 15 CASSLSTGYTSPLHF TGCGCCAGCAGCTTGTCGACAGGGTATACTTCACCCCTCCACTTT
TRBJ2-1 TRBV5-6 - - 16 CASSPLIATSSNEQFF TGTGCCAGCAGCCCCCTTATAGCCACCTCCTCCAATGAGCAGTTCTTC
TRBJ2-5 TRBV25-1 - - 14 CASSDNYLLEEQYF TGTGCCAGCAGTGATAACTACCTCCTTGAGGAGCAGTACTTC
TRBJ1-1 TRBV5-1 - - 13 CASRFARETEAFF TGCGCCAGCAGGTTTGCGCGGGAAACTGAAGCTTTCTTT
TRBJ1-3 TRBV19 - - 15 CASSHRFGLGNTIYF TGTGCCAGTAGTCATCGGTTCGGACTTGGAAACACCATATATTTT
TRBJ1-5 TRBV4-2 - TRBD1 17 CASSPYDRVLSNQPQHF TGTGCCAGCAGCCCCTACGACAGGGTTTTGAGCAATCAGCCCCAGCATTTT
TRBJ2-1 TRBV9 - - 13 CASSVESTREQFF TGTGCCAGCAGCGTAGAGTCGACAAGAGAGCAGTTCTTC
TRBJ2-2 TRBV25-1 - - 16 CASSELVAGDTGELFF TGTGCCAGCAGTGAATTAGTGGCAGGGGACACCGGGGAGCTGTTTTTT
TRBJ2-3 TRBV28 once - 12 CASSFRQATQYF TGTGCCAGCAGTTTTCGGCAGGCCACGCAGTATTTT
TRBJ2-7 TRBV28 - - 14 CASSLDTVSYEQYF TGTGCCAGCAGTCTTGACACGGTATCCTACGAGCAGTACTTC
TRBJ2-5 TRBV5-4 - - 14 CASSSTQGKDAQYF TGTGCCAGCAGCTCTACACAGGGTAAGGACGCCCAGTACTTC
TRBJ1-1 TRBV9 - TRBD1 15 CASSAPGTGNTEAFF TGTGCCAGCAGCGCCCCCGGGACAGGAAACACTGAAGCTTTCTTT
TRBJ2-1 TRBV7-2 once TRBD2 15 CASRTGTSSYNEQFF TGTGCCAGCCGAACAGGGACTAGCTCCTACAATGAGCAGTTCTTC
TRBJ2-7 TRBV19 - TRBD1 13 CASSSGQGDEQYF TGTGCCAGTAGCTCGGGACAGGGGGATGAGCAGTACTTC
TRBJ2-7 TRBV7-9 - TRBD2 15 CASSSASGRYYEQYF TGTGCCAGCAGCTCAGCTAGCGGGCGGTACTACGAGCAGTACTTC
TRBJ2-7 TRBV6-5 once - 12 CASSPGTREQYF TGTGCCAGCAGTCCCGGGACTCGCGAGCAGTACTTC
TRBJ1-1 TRBV30 - TRBD1 12 CAWDRANTEAFF TGTGCCTGGGACAGGGCCAACACTGAAGCTTTCTTT
TRBJ2-1 TRBV6-7 - TRBD2 16 CASSYSLGGSYNEQFF TGTGCCAGCAGTTACTCGCTTGGCGGGAGCTACAATGAGCAGTTCTTC
TRBJ1-5 TRBV30 - - 14 CAWSGYRGNQPQHF TGTGCCTGGAGTGGATACAGGGGCAATCAGCCCCAGCATTTT
TRBJ2-2 TRBV6-1 - - 14 CASIDGRVTGELFF TGTGCCAGCATAGATGGCAGGGTGACCGGGGAGCTGTTTTTT
TRBJ2-1 TRBV5-1 once TRBD2 15 CASSLGLAGLTEQFF TGCGCCAGCAGCCTCGGACTAGCGGGACTCACTGAGCAGTTCTTC
TRBJ2-2 TRBV9 - - 14 CASSATGAGGKLFF TGTGCCAGCAGCGCTACAGGGGCTGGCGGGAAGCTGTTTTTT
TRBJ1-4 TRBV9 - - 16 CASSAMGGATNEKLFF TGTGCCAGCAGCGCGATGGGGGGTGCCACTAATGAAAAACTGTTTTTT
TRBJ2-1 TRBV29-1 - TRBD2 13 CSAHGTSGNKQFF TGCAGCGCCCATGGGACTAGCGGGAATAAGCAGTTCTTC
TRBJ1-3 TRBV5-1 few TRBD1 16 CASSARGLMSGNTIYF TGCGCCAGCAGCGCCAGGGGGCTCATGTCTGGAAACACCATATATTTT
TRBJ1-2 TRBV18 once - 11 CASSPNLSYTF TGTGCCAGCTCACCAAACTTGAGTTACACCTTC
TRBJ2-5 TRBV28 - TRBD1 16 CASTLPPTGGIETQYF TGTGCCAGCACCCTCCCCCCGACAGGGGGCATAGAGACCCAGTACTTC
TRBJ2-7 TRBV4-1 - TRBD1 14 CASSLGTGPYEQYF TGCGCCAGCAGTCTCGGGACAGGGCCGTACGAGCAGTACTTC
TRBJ2-3 TRBV9 - - 13 CASKSGSTDTQYF TGTGCCAGCAAAAGCGGGAGCACAGATACGCAGTATTTT
TRBJ1-3 TRBV28 - TRBD1 13 CASNPGGGNTIYF TGTGCCAGCAACCCAGGGGGAGGAAACACCATATATTTT
TRBJ1-5 TRBV30 - - 14 CAWSLAPQVKSQHF TGTGCCTGGAGTTTGGCCCCCCAGGTCAAGTCCCAGCATTTT
TRBJ2-1 TRBV27 - TRBD2 16 CASSLLREWSYNEQFF TGTGCCAGCAGTTTACTGCGGGAGTGGTCCTACAATGAGCAGTTCTTC
TRBJ1-4 TRBV10-3 - - 14 CAISRGLGNEKLFF TGTGCCATCAGTAGGGGCCTCGGAAATGAAAAACTGTTTTTT
TRBJ2-5 TRBV6-5 - - 14 CASSYSRGQETQYF TGTGCCAGCAGTTACTCCCGCGGCCAAGAGACCCAGTACTTC
TRBJ1-5 TRBV6-5 - - 14 CASSRYQGAQPQHF TGTGCCAGCAGCCGATACCAGGGTGCTCAGCCCCAGCATTTT
TRBJ1-5 TRBV18 - - 13 CASSPQSNQPQHF TGTGCCAGCTCCCCTCAGTCCAATCAGCCCCAGCATTTT